This T cell receptor beta chain was captured in a study of blood T cell repertoires in COVID-19. Study summary: The cDNA or gDNA used as material had been derived from T cells, B-cell-depleted T cells, or PBMCs.

Germline-derived CDR1 and CDR2 are DFQATT and SNEGSKA (reference sequence). The CDR3 totals 12 residues. V shed 3 bases and J 6 bases; nucleotides not matched to a gene: 1. Sequencing was performed with immunoSEQ multiplex PCR; in TCRdb, only in-frame clones are kept and a portion is missing. This table has approximately 300,000 clones, around nine tenths appearing once. The chain is built from TRBV20-1 and TRBJ1-1; TRBD1 matches at 10 bases. Sequenced sample: peripheral blood. This clonotype was sampled from a woman under 40 with COVID-19, enrolled during active disease. Written as DNA, the CDR3 is TGCAGTGCTAGTGGACAGGGGGCTGAAGCTTTCTTT. Encoded protein: CSASGQGAEAFF.